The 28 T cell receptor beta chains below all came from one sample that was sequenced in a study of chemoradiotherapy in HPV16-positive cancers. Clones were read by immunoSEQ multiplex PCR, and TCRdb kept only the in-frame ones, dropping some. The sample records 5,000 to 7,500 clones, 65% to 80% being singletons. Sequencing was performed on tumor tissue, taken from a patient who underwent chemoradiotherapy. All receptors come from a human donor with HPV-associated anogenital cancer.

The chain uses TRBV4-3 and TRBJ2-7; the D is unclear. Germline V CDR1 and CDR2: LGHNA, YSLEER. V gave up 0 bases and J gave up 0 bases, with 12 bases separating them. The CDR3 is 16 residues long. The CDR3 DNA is TGCGCCAGCAGCCAAGAGTTGCCAGGAAGCTCCTACGAGCAGTACTTC. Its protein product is CASSQELPGSSYEQYF.

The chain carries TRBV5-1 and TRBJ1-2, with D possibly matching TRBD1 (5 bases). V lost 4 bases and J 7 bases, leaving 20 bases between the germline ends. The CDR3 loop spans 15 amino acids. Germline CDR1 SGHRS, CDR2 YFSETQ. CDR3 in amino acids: CASSGPTGATFGYTF. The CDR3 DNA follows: TGCGCCAGCAGCGGCCCGACCGGGGCGACGTTTGGCTACACCTTC. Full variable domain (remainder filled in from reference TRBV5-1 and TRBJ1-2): KAGVTQTPRYLIKTRGQQVTLSCSPISGHRSVSWYQQTPGQGLQFLFEYFSETQRNKGNFPGRFSGRQFSNSRSEMNVSTLELGDSALYLCASSGPTGATFGYTFGSGTRLTVV.

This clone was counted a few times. The CDR3 here is CASSPRTRDYGYTF. For the CDR3, the DNA is TGTGCCAGCTCACCGCGGACTAGGGACTATGGCTACACCTTC. The rearrangement uses TRBV18 and TRBJ1-2; D not resolved. The V and J ends lost 3 bases and 3 bases respectively, with 11 bases between them. This CDR3 has 14 residues. CDR1 and CDR2 from the germline V gene are KGHSH and LQKENI.

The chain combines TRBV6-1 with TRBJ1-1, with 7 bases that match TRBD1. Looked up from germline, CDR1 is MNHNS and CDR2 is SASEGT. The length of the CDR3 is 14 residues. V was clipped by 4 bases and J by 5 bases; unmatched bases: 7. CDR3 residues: CASSVRQGGTEAFF. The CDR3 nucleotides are TGTGCCAGCAGTGTCCGACAGGGTGGAACTGAAGCTTTCTTT.

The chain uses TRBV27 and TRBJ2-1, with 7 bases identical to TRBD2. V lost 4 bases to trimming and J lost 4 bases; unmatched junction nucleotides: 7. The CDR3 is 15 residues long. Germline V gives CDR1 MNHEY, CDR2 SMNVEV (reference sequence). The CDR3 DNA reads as TGTGCCAGCAGTTCCTGGGGGGGACGGTACAATGAGCAGTTCTTC. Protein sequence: CASSSWGGRYNEQFF.

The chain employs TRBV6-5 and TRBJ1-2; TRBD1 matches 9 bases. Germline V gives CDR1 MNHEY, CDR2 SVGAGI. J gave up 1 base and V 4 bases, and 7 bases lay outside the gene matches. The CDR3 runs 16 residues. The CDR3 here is CASSSAGTGINYGYTF. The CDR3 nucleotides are TGTGCCAGCAGTTCCGCCGGGACAGGGATTAACTATGGCTACACCTTC.

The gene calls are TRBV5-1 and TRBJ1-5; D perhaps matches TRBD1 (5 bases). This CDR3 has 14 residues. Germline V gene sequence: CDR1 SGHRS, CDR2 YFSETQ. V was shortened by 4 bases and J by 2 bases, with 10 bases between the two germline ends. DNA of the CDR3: TGCGCCAGCAGCCCGGGGGGGGGCAATCAGCCCCAGCATTTT. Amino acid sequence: CASSPGGGNQPQHF.

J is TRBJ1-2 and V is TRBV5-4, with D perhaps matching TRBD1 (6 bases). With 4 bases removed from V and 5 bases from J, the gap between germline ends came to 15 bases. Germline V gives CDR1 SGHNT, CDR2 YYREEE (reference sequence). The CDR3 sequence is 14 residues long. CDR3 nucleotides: TGTGCCAGCAGCGAAGAGGTTGGGACATATGGCTACACCTTC. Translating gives CASSEEVGTYGYTF.

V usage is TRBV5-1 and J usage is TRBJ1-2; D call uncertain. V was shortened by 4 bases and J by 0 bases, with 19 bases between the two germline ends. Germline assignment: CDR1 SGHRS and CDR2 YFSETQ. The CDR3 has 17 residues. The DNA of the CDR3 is TGCGCCAGCAGCCCTTTAGTCCGCCCGATAGCTAACTATGGCTACACCTTC. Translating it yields CASSPLVRPIANYGYTF.

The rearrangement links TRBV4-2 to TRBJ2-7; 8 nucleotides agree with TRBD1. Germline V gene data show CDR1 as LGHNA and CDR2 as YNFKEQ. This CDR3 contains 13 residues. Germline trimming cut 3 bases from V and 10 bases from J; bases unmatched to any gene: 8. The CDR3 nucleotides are TGTGCCAGCAGCCAGAGGCGACAGGGGCTACAGTACTTC. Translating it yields CASSQRRQGLQYF.

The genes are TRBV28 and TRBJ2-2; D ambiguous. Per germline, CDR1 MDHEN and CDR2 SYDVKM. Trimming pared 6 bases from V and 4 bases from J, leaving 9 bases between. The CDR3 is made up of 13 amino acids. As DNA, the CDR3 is TGTGCCAGCAGCTCACGGGCCACCGGGGAGCTGTTTTTT. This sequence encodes CASSSRATGELFF.

CDR3 DNA: TGTGCCAGCAGCACGGGTGGGGCCAACGTCCTGACTTTC. Its protein is CASSTGGANVLTF. The chain links TRBV7-2 to TRBJ2-6; D call uncertain. V was clipped by 5 bases and J by 3 bases, with 5 bases between them. The length of the CDR3 is 13 residues. CDR1 and CDR2 (germline): SGHTA, FQGNSA. The full variable domain, with the rest looked up from reference TRBV7-2 and TRBJ2-6, is GAGVSQSPSNKVTEKGKDVELRCDPISGHTALYWYRQSLGQGLEFLIYFQGNSAPDKSGLPSDRFSAERTGGSVSTLTIQRTQQEDSAVYLCASSTGGANVLTFGAGSRLTVL.

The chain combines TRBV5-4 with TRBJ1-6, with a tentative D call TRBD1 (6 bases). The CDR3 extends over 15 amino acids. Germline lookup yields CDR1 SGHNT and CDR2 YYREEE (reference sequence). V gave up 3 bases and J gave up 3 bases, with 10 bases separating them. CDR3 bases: TGTGCCAGCAGCTCGGACAGCCTCTATAATTCACCCCTCCACTTT. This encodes CASSSDSLYNSPLHF. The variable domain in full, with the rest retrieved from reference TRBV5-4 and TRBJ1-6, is ETGVTQSPTHLIKTRGQQVTLRCSSQSGHNTVSWYQQALGQGPQFIFQYYREEENGRGNFPPRFSGLQFPNYSSELNVNALELDDSALYLCASSSDSLYNSPLHFGNGTRLTVT.

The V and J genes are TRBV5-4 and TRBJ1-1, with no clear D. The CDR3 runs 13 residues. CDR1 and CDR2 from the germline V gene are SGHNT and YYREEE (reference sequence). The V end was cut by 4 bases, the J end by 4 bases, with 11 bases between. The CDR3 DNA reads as TGTGCCAGCAGCACAATGAGGAGCACTGAAGCTTTCTTT. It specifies CASSTMRSTEAFF.

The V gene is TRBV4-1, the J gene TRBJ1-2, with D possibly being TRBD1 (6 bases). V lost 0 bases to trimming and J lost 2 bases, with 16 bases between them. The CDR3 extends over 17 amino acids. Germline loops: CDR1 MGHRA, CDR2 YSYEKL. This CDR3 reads CASSQDRWAGANYGYTF. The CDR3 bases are TGCGCCAGCAGCCAAGATAGGTGGGCAGGGGCGAACTATGGCTACACCTTC.

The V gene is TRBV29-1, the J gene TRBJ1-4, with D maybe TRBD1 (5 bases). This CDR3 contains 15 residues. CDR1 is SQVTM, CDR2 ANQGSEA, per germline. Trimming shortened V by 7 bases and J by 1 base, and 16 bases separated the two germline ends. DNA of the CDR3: TGCAGCGCCTCCCCGGGGCAGGGAACTAATGAAAAACTGTTTTTT. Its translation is CSASPGQGTNEKLFF.

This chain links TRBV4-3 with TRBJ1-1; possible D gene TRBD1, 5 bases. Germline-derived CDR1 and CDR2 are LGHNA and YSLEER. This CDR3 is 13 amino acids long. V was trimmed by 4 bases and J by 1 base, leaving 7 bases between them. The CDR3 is CASSRQGNTEAFF. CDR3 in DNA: TGCGCCAGCAGCCGGCAGGGGAACACTGAAGCTTTCTTT.

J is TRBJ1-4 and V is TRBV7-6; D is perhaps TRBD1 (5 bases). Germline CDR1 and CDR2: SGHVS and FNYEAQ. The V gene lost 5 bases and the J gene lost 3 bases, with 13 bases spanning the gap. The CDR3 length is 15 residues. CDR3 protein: CASSNRDGSNEKLFF. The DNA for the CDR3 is TGTGCCAGCAGCAACCGGGACGGGTCTAATGAAAAACTGTTTTTT.

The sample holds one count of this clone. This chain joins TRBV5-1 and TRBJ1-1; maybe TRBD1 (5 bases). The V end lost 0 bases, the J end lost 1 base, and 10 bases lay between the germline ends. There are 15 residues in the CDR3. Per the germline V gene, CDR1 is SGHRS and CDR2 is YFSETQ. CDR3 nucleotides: TGCGCCAGCAGCTTGGTTTTGGGACCGAACACTGAAGCTTTCTTT. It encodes CASSLVLGPNTEAFF.

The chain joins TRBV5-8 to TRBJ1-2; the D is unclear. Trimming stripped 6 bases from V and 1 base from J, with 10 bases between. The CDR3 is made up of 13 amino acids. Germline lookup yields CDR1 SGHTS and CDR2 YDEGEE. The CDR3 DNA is TGTGCCAGCACCACCGGGAATAACTATGGCTACACCTTC. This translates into CASTTGNNYGYTF.

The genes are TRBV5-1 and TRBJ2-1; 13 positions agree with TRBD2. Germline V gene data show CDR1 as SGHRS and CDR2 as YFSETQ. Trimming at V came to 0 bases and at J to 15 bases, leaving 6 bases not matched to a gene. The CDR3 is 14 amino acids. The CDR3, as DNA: TGCGCCAGCAGCTTGGACGGACTAGCGGGGGTCAGGTTCTTC. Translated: CASSLDGLAGVRFF.

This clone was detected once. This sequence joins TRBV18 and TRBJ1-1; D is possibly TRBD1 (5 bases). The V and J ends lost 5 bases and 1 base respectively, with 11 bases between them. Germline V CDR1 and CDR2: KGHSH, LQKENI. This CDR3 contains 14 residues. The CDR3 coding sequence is TGTGCCAGCTCAGCACAAACAGGGAACACTGAAGCTTTCTTT. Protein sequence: CASSAQTGNTEAFF.

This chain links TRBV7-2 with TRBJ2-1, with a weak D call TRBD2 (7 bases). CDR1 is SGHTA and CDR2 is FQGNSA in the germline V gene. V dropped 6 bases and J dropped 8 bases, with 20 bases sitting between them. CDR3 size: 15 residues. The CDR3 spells CASRENGGARDEQFF. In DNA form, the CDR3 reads TGTGCCAGCAGGGAGAATGGGGGGGCACGCGATGAGCAGTTCTTC. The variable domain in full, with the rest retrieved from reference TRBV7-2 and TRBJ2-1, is GAGVSQSPSNKVTEKGKDVELRCDPISGHTALYWYRQSLGQGLEFLIYFQGNSAPDKSGLPSDRFSAERTGGSVSTLTIQRTQQEDSAVYLCASRENGGARDEQFFGPGTRLTVL.

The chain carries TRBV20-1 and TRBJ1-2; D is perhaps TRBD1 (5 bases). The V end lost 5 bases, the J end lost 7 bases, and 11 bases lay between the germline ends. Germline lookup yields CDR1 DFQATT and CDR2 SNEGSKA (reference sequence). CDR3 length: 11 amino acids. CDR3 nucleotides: TGCAGTGCTGGGGCCCAAGGTGGCTACACCTTC. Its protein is CSAGAQGGYTF.

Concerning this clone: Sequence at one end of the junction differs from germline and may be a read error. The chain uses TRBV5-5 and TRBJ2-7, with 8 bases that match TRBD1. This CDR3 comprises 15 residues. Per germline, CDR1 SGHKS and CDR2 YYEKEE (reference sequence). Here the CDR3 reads CATSETGTGSYEQYF. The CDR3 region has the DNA TGTGCCACCAGCGAAACCGGGACAGGCTCCTACGAGCAGTACTTC.

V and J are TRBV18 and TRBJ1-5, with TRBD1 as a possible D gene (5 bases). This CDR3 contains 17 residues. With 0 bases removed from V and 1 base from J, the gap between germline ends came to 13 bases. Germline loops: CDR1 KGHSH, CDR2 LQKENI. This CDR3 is CASSPPGVGGSNQPQHF. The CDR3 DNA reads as TGTGCCAGCTCACCACCCGGGGTGGGGGGAAGCAATCAGCCCCAGCATTTT.

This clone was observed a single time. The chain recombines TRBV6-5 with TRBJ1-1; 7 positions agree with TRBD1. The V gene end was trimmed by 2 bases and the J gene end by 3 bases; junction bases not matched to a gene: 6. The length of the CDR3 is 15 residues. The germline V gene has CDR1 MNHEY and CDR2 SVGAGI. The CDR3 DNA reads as TGTGCCAGCAGTTACGCCCCGGGACAGCACACTGAAGCTTTCTTT. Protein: CASSYAPGQHTEAFF.

The CDR3 coding sequence is TGTGCCAGAAGCTTGCTATCTAGGGGTGAAAAACTGTTTTTT. It encodes CARSLLSRGEKLFF. The rearrangement uses TRBV5-3 and TRBJ1-4; perhaps TRBD1 as D (5 bases). TRBV5-3 is an ORF, with its function uncertain. This CDR3 is built from 14 residues. Trimming shortened V by 1 base and J by 7 bases, and 11 bases separated the two germline ends.